This TCR beta chain was obtained from a study of blood T cell repertoires in COVID-19. Overall study context: From the United States, Italy and Spain came samples of acute and convalescent COVID-19.

Original data processing: For nucleated cells, counts were estimated from reference gene primer amplification. Generated by immunoSEQ multiplex PCR, the TCRdb table keeps only in-frame clones and is missing some. V and J calls and clone size are given by that table; D and trimming were obtained from the DNA. The sample carries around 270,000 clones, 80% to 90% recorded once. Residents of 24 US areas, aged roughly 18 to 89 years, made up the participants. A COVID-19 case was met by exposed participants within 2 weeks before study entry. The CDR3 is 13 residues long. The ends lost 3 bases at V and 4 bases at J; junction bases unmatched: 3. Germline V CDR1 and CDR2: SGDLS, YYNGEE.

The rearrangement uses TRBV9 and TRBJ1-2; 7 nucleotides align to TRBD1. The source material was PBMCs or T cells enriched from blood (not recorded which). The sequence came from a woman between 35 and 50 years old who had been exposed to COVID-19. The CDR3 sequence is CASSGTGSYGYTF. The DNA for the CDR3 is TGTGCCAGCAGCGGGACAGGATCCTATGGCTACACCTTC.